The text below deals with one TCR beta chain. Its antigen remains unidentified. Through a sample-barcoded 5' primer and a J-beta primer mix, a second PCR was run for roughly 6 to 11 cycles. MiXCR was run by TCRdb on the 5' RACE reads, yielding one entry per CDR3 protein. The repertoire holds 700,000 to 850,000 distinct CDR3 sequences, 53% seen once, with approximately 40% in the top ten. The data are from a study of blood T cells in healthy people across ages. The germline V gene has CDR1 SGHAT and CDR2 FQNNGV. The ends were cut back, 5 bases at V and 1 base at J, with 14 bases in the middle. The CDR3 totals 15 residues. Study outcomes and limitations: What prevented conclusive comparison of naive and antigen-experienced cells was that PBMCs were unsorted.

The rearrangement links TRBV11-2 to TRBJ2-5; D gene uncertain. This TCR was sampled from a man older than 75 in good health. Sequencing was carried out using blood. The CDR3 nucleotides are TGTGCCAGCAGCCCGGTCTCTAACCGCCAAGAGACCCAGTACTTC. It codes for CASSPVSNRQETQYF.